This T cell receptor beta chain was recovered during a study of regulatory T cells in long-lasting Graves disease. Background on the study: Antithyroid drug use was under 3 months in newly diagnosed Graves' patients. General study findings and limits: Investigators studied peripheral blood only, not thyroid tissue.

Libraries of TCR beta came from iRepertoire HTBI primers plus Arm-PCR of CDR3 regions. MiXCR, applied by TCRdb to the multiplex PCR reads, yields one record per CDR3 protein. The sample yields roughly 320,000 distinct CDR3 sequences, approximately 16% seen once. Time point reported: newly diagnosed GD, antithyroid drugs for less than 3 months. Extracted PBMC RNA gave rise to the TCR library. This clonotype came up many times. Its antigen is not known. V lost 4 bases, J lost 0 bases, and 10 bases stayed unmatched. CDR1 is MNHEY and CDR2 is SVGEGT in the germline V gene. There are 18 residues in the CDR3. The data also belong to a second study, concerning T cells in Graves' hyperthyroidism and ophthalmopathy.

Here the sequenced sample was peripheral blood mononuclear cells (PBMCs), taken at new diagnosis, from a patient treated with antithyroid drugs. The chain joins TRBV6-2 or TRBV6-3 to TRBJ2-4; 9 positions match TRBD1. This receptor was taken from a man aged 40-49 years with Graves disease. The CDR3 DNA reads TGTGCCAGCAGTTCCCCTCTTTACAGGGGGCTAGCCAAAAACATTCAGTACTTC. Its translation is CASSSPLYRGLAKNIQYF.